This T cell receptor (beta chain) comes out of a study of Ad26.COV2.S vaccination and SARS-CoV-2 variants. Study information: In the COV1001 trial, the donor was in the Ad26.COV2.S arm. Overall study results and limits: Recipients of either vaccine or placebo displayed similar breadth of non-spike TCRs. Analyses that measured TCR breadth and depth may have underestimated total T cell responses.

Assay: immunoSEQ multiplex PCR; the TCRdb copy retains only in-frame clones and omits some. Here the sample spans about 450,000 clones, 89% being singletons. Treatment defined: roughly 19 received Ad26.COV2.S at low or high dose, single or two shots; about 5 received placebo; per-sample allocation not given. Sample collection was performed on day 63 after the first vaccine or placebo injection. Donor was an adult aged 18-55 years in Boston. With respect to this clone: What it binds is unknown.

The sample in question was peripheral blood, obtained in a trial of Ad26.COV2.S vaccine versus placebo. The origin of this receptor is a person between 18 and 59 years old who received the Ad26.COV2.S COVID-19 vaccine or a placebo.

CDR3 loop: CASSLRLAGVDTQYF. In DNA form, the CDR3 reads TGTGCCAGCAGCTTAAGGCTAGCGGGAGTAGATACGCAGTATTTT. The V and J genes are TRBV7-3 and TRBJ2-3, with 10 positions matching TRBD2. Per germline, CDR1 SGHTA and CDR2 FQGTGA. V shed 1 base and J 5 bases; nucleotides not matched to a gene: 3. CDR3 length equals 15 residues. The variable domain in full, completed from reference TRBV7-3 and TRBJ2-3, reads GAGVSQTPSNKVTEKGKYVELRCDPISGHTALYWYRQSLGQGPEFLIYFQGTGAADDSGLPNDRFFAVRPEGSVSTLKIQRTERGDSAVYLCASSLRLAGVDTQYFGPGTRLTVL.